The 28 T cell receptor beta chains listed next were all sequenced from one sample in a study of T cell repertoires in cytomegalovirus infection. In TCRdb, the reads were re-called with MiXCR into one record per CDR3 protein. The data contain 500,000 to 600,000 distinct CDR3 sequences, 15% to 20% of them singletons. The sequenced sample was CD8+ T cells from PBMCs. The receptors stem from a human donor in good health (CMV status not recorded). Some clones in this sample may be carry-over from other donors' samples.

The table lists this clonotype with a few counts. This chain links TRBV4-1 with TRBJ2-1, with TRBD2 matching 11 bases. CDR1 and CDR2 from the germline V gene are MGHRA and YSYEKL. This CDR3 has 17 amino acids. V was clipped by 0 bases and J by 2 bases; unmatched bases: 3. Here the CDR3 reads CASSQDRLAGPYNEQFF. In DNA form, the CDR3 reads TGCGCCAGCAGCCAAGACAGACTAGCGGGACCCTACAATGAGCAGTTCTTC.

This chain uses TRBV6-5 with TRBJ2-1; TRBD2 might be the D (6 bases). The V and J ends lost 6 bases and 4 bases respectively, with 22 bases between them. The CDR3 totals 17 residues. CDR1 and CDR2 (germline): MNHEY, SVGAGI. CDR3 DNA sequence: TGTGCCAGCAGCCCCAAGCAGATAAGCGGGCAATACAATGAGCAGTTCTTC. Amino acid sequence: CASSPKQISGQYNEQFF.

Here the CDR3 reads CSARDVTGGNQPQHF. The CDR3 bases are TGCAGTGCTAGAGATGTGACAGGGGGGAATCAGCCCCAGCATTTT. The chain couples TRBV20-1 to TRBJ1-5, with TRBD1 matching 9 bases. Germline V gene lookup returns CDR1 DFQATT and CDR2 SNEGSKA (reference sequence). The CDR3 extends over 15 amino acids. V shed 0 bases, J shed 4 bases, and the junction held 4 bases outside the gene matches.

This clonotype was seen repeatedly, ten times or more. V is TRBV7-9 and J is TRBJ2-7, with D possibly matching TRBD1 (6 bases). The V gene lost 6 bases and the J gene lost 2 bases, with 14 bases spanning the gap. Germline loops: CDR1 SEHNR, CDR2 FQNEAQ (reference sequence). The length of the CDR3 is 14 residues. In nucleotides, the CDR3 is TGTGCCAGCAGTGGGGGCAGCGGAACCTACGAGCAGTACTTC. It specifies CASSGGSGTYEQYF.

This clonotype was seen a few times. The genes are TRBV5-1 and TRBJ1-1, with 7 bases matching TRBD1. The V gene end was trimmed by 3 bases and the J gene end by 7 bases; junction bases not matched to a gene: 3. The CDR3 length is 12 residues. Germline V gene sequence: CDR1 SGHRS, CDR2 YFSETQ. CDR3: CASSSGGREAFF. The CDR3 bases are TGCGCCAGCAGCTCAGGGGGGCGTGAAGCTTTCTTT.

V gene TRBV5-4 combines with J gene TRBJ2-1; 12 positions match TRBD2. Germline lookup yields CDR1 SGHNT and CDR2 YYREEE (reference sequence). The J segment lost 7 bases and the V segment lost 2 bases, leaving 4 bases of the junction unmatched. This CDR3 contains 15 residues. For the CDR3, the DNA is TGTGCCAGCAGCTTCGGACTAGCGGGACATAATGAGCAGTTCTTC. Translated: CASSFGLAGHNEQFF.

Many counts were recorded for this clonotype. The rearrangement joins TRBV19 to TRBJ2-7; weak D call: TRBD1 (8 bases). Trimming took 6 bases from V and 3 from J, leaving 18 bases between them. Per the germline V gene, CDR1 is LNHDA and CDR2 is SQIVND (reference sequence). The CDR3 has 15 amino acids. CDR3 region: CASRPDREGYYEQYF. The DNA for the CDR3 is TGTGCCAGTAGACCGGACAGGGAGGGATACTACGAGCAGTACTTC.

This clonotype has a count of ten or more. V gene TRBV28 combines with J gene TRBJ1-5, with a weak D call TRBD1 (6 bases). This CDR3 is 15 amino acids long. CDR1 is MDHEN and CDR2 is SYDVKM in the germline V gene. V lost 2 bases to trimming and J lost 5 bases, with 13 bases between them. CDR3 region: CASSLGGGQDQPQHF. CDR3 in DNA: TGTGCCAGCAGTTTAGGTGGGGGGCAGGATCAGCCCCAGCATTTT.

This clonotype was seen many times. This chain links TRBV7-9 with TRBJ2-1, with 15 positions matching TRBD2. The CDR3 runs to 19 residues. Germline V gene sequence: CDR1 SEHNR, CDR2 FQNEAQ (reference sequence). With 3 bases clipped from V and 0 bases from J, the junction kept 6 bases outside the gene matches. CDR3 residues: CASSLVPGLAGGSYNEQFF. CDR3 in DNA: TGTGCCAGCAGCTTGGTCCCGGGACTAGCGGGGGGCTCCTACAATGAGCAGTTCTTC.

The genes are TRBV20-1 and TRBJ1-5; the D is unclear. In germline, CDR1 is DFQATT, CDR2 SNEGSKA (reference sequence). V lost 1 base, J lost 2 bases, and 12 bases lay in between. The CDR3 has 15 residues. Written as DNA, the CDR3 is TGCAGTGCTAGAGTCGAAGGGCGCGGCAATCAGCCCCAGCATTTT. This gives the protein CSARVEGRGNQPQHF.

This clonotype has only a few counts. The chain uses TRBV10-3 and TRBJ2-5, with a weak D call TRBD1 (5 bases). This CDR3 region has 13 residues. The V gene's germline CDR1 is ENHRY and CDR2 SYGVKD. Trimming left V 3 bases short and J 5 bases short, with 10 bases between. The CDR3, as DNA: TGTGCCATCAGTGATAAAGGGGTGGAGACCCAGTACTTC. Amino acid sequence: CAISDKGVETQYF.

A few counts support this clonotype. V is TRBV25-1 and J is TRBJ2-4; maybe TRBD2 (5 bases). CDR3 size: 11 residues. CDR1 and CDR2 (germline): MGHDK, SYGVNS. The V end was cut by 8 bases, the J end by 8 bases, with 10 bases between. Here the CDR3 reads CASGRGDIQYF. The CDR3 DNA reads TGTGCCAGCGGGAGAGGAGACATTCAGTACTTC.

With respect to this clonotype: This may arise from a read error, as a much more abundant clone is one base away. The chain links TRBV7-9 to TRBJ2-1; D perhaps matches TRBD2 (5 bases). The CDR3 runs 12 residues. V was pared by 3 bases and J by 9 bases, with 9 bases between. Germline V CDR1 and CDR2: SEHNR, FQNEAQ (reference sequence). This CDR3 is CASSFDEGEQFF. DNA for the CDR3: TGTGCCAGCAGCTTTGATGAGGGTGAGCAGTTCTTC.

With respect to this clonotype: This may stem from a read error, because a much larger clone lies one nucleotide away. Since the CDR3 does not end with the conserved phenylalanine or tryptophan, this likely comes from a read error. V usage is TRBV19 and J usage is TRBJ2-5; TRBD2 aligns across 7 bases. The germline gives CDR1 LNHDA, CDR2 SQIVND (reference sequence). The CDR3 contains 15 residues. V gave up 6 bases and J gave up 1 base; unmatched junction bases: 8. For the CDR3, the DNA is TGTGCCAGTAGAAAACTAGCGTCCGTCCAAGAGACCCAGTACTGC. This encodes CASRKLASVQETQYC.

CDR3 DNA sequence: TGTGCCAGCAGCCCTAGGGGTTCACTAGCGGGGGGCCTCACAGATACGCAGTATTTT. Its translation: CASSPRGSLAGGLTDTQYF. The chain couples TRBV9 to TRBJ2-3; 12 bases line up with TRBD2. This CDR3 contains 19 residues. Germline V gene data show CDR1 as SGDLS and CDR2 as YYNGEE. V dropped 4 bases and J dropped 2; count of bases not matched to a gene: 14.

This clonotype was seen ten or more times. The J gene is TRBJ1-4, the V gene TRBV19, with D maybe TRBD1 (5 bases). The CDR3 spans 16 residues. V lost 5 bases and J lost 4, with 17 bases in between. The germline CDR1 and CDR2 sequences are LNHDA and SQIVND (reference sequence). The CDR3, as DNA: TGTGCCAGTAGTTCACAGGAGGATGGGTTTAATGAAAAACTGTTTTTT. This codes for CASSSQEDGFNEKLFF.

In its sample, this clonotype was seen many times. The chain joins TRBV7-6 to TRBJ2-1, with D perhaps TRBD2 (6 bases). Germline loops: CDR1 SGHVS, CDR2 FNYEAQ. The CDR3 covers 12 residues. Trimming took off 5 bases at V and 9 bases at J, with 11 bases between the two ends. DNA for the CDR3: TGTGCCAGCAGCGTGACTAGGTTTGAGCAGTTCTTC. Its translation: CASSVTRFEQFF.

This clonotype has ten or more counts. This rearrangement joins TRBV7-8 to TRBJ2-3; 8 bases fit TRBD2. Looked up from germline, CDR1 is SGHVS and CDR2 is FQNEAQ. The V gene end was trimmed by 3 bases and the J gene end by 0 bases; junction bases not matched to a gene: 8. This CDR3 has 17 amino acids. The CDR3, as DNA: TGTGCCAGCAGCTTCTCACGGGAGGGATCTAGCACAGATACGCAGTATTTT. It specifies CASSFSREGSSTDTQYF.

The gene calls are TRBV28 and TRBJ2-7; 7 nucleotides align to TRBD2. This CDR3 has 15 amino acids. Germline-derived CDR1 and CDR2 are MDHEN and SYDVKM. J was trimmed by 2 bases and V by 3 bases; bases with no gene match: 7. The CDR3 coding sequence is TGTGCCAGCAGTTTGCCGGGGACTAATGCCTACGAGCAGTACTTC. This gives the protein CASSLPGTNAYEQYF. Full variable domain (rest looked up from reference TRBV28 and TRBJ2-7): DVKVTQSSRYLVKRTGEKVFLECVQDMDHENMFWYRQDPGLGLRLIYFSYDVKMKEKGDIPEGYSVSREKKERFSLILESASTNQTSMYLCASSLPGTNAYEQYFGPGTRLTVT.

This clonotype was counted many times. J is TRBJ1-5 and V is TRBV10-3, with D maybe TRBD1 (6 bases). The CDR3 covers 15 residues. Germline V lookup: CDR1 ENHRY, CDR2 SYGVKD. Trimming pared 7 bases from V and 6 bases from J, leaving 19 bases between. This CDR3 is CAIKDPGHPFQPQHF. CDR3 nucleotides: TGTGCCATCAAGGACCCGGGACACCCTTTTCAGCCCCAGCATTTT.

The sample holds a few counts of this clonotype. This chain joins TRBV10-3 and TRBJ2-2; possibly TRBD1 or TRBD2 for D (5 bases each). This CDR3 region has 16 residues. Germline V gene data show CDR1 as ENHRY and CDR2 as SYGVKD. The germline V and J ends were trimmed by 0 bases and 6 bases, with 14 bases remaining between them. In DNA form, the CDR3 reads TGTGCCATCAGTGAGTCGAGTGGCGTGGGACCCGGGGAGCTGTTTTTT. It specifies CAISESSGVGPGELFF.

V is TRBV29-1 and J is TRBJ2-1; no reliable D call. With 3 bases removed from V and 4 bases from J, the gap between germline ends came to 4 bases. The CDR3 totals 11 residues. CDR1 and CDR2 (germline): SQVTM, ANQGSEA. The CDR3 spells CSVETYNEQFF. CDR3 DNA: TGCAGCGTTGAGACGTACAATGAGCAGTTCTTC.

This clonotype has at least ten counts. The chain recombines TRBV7-9 with TRBJ2-1; D may be TRBD1 (6 bases). The CDR3 extends over 17 amino acids. In germline, CDR1 is SEHNR, CDR2 FQNEAQ (reference sequence). V lost 5 bases and J lost 0, with 17 bases in between. The CDR3 spells CASSPQGRKSSYNEQFF. CDR3 nucleotides: TGTGCCAGCAGCCCCCAGGGGCGGAAGAGCTCCTACAATGAGCAGTTCTTC.

This clonotype has at least ten counts. The CDR3 region has the DNA TGTGCCAGCAGCCCTCGTTACCCACGGGACAGGCAAGAGACCCAGTACTTC. Protein sequence: CASSPRYPRDRQETQYF. J is TRBJ2-5 and V is TRBV7-6; TRBD1 matches 8 bases. Germline CDR1 and CDR2: SGHVS and FNYEAQ. With V trimmed by 5 bases and J by 2 bases, 13 bases remained unmatched. This CDR3 spans 17 amino acids.

This clonotype was detected ten times or more. V gene TRBV7-3 combines with J gene TRBJ2-2, with D perhaps matching TRBD2 (5 bases). The CDR3 contains 14 residues. Germline-derived CDR1 and CDR2 are SGHTA and FQGTGA. Trimming took 2 bases from V and 5 from J, leaving 9 bases between them. CDR3 DNA sequence: TGTGCCAGCAGCTTAGCCCGAGGGACCGGGGAGCTGTTTTTT. Translation: CASSLARGTGELFF.

Worth noting for this clonotype: Given a far larger clone just one base away, this is likely a sequencing read error. CDR3 sequence: CASSSGTYEQHF. The CDR3 region has the DNA TGTGCCAGCAGCTCAGGGACCTACGAGCAGCACTTC. The rearrangement joins TRBV11-2 to TRBJ2-7; D may be TRBD1 or TRBD2 (5 bases each). This CDR3 spans 12 amino acids. CDR1 is SGHAT and CDR2 is FQNNGV in the germline V gene.

There are many counts of this clonotype. This rearrangement joins TRBV11-2 to TRBJ2-3; D could derive from TRBD1 or TRBD2 (5 bases each). V dropped 8 bases and J dropped 8 bases, with 8 bases sitting between them. Germline CDR1 SGHAT, CDR2 FQNNGV. This CDR3 is built from 10 residues. The CDR3 sequence is CASFGGTQYF. The DNA of the CDR3 is TGTGCCAGCTTTGGGGGTACGCAGTATTTT.

This clonotype was observed at least ten times. The V gene is TRBV6-5, the J gene TRBJ1-2; the D gene is possibly TRBD1 (6 bases). Germline CDR1 and CDR2: MNHEY and SVGAGI. This CDR3 has 16 amino acids. The V gene lost 0 bases and the J gene lost 0 bases, with 11 bases spanning the gap. This CDR3 reads CASSYSGQLTNYGYTF. DNA for the CDR3: TGTGCCAGCAGTTACTCAGGACAGCTAACTAACTATGGCTACACCTTC.